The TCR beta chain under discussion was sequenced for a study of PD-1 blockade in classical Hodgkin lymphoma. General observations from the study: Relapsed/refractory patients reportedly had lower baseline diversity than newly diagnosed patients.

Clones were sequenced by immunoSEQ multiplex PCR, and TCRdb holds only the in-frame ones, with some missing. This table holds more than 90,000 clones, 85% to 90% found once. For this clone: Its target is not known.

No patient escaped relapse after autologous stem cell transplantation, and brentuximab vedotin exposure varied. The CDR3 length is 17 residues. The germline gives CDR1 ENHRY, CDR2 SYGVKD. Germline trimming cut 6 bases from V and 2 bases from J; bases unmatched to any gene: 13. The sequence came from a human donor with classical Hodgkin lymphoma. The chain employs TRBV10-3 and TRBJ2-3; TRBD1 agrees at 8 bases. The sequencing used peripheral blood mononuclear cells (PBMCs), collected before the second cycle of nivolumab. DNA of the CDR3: TGTGCCATCAGAACTCTGCCCGGGACAGGTGTCACAGATACGCAGTATTTT. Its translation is CAIRTLPGTGVTDTQYF.